This T cell receptor beta chain was profiled in a study of post-analysis software for immune sequencing data. Study-level information: Both relapsing-remitting and secondary progressive multiple sclerosis featured among the disease courses, as did progressive-relapsing multiple sclerosis. Whole-study results and caveats: Pronounced co-clustering by F measure was evident among identically batched samples. Normalized Chao1 diversity was significantly reduced in patients versus controls.

TCR beta libraries were prepared from cDNA with unique molecular identifiers. Starting from around 0.96 to 9.9 million T cells, the study yielded approximately 500,000 cDNA molecules. TCRdb redid the calling of the PCR reads with MiXCR, one entry per CDR3 protein. Of some 260,000 distinct CDR3 sequences in the sample, approximately 34% were seen once. As concerns this clonotype: Its specificity is not known.

The TCR originated in a girl between 10 and 17 years old with multiple sclerosis. The sequenced sample was blood.

The CDR3 spells CASSDQGPNTEAFF. CDR3 DNA sequence: TGTGCCAGCAGTGACCAGGGACCGAACACTGAAGCTTTCTTT. The chain carries TRBV2 and TRBJ1-1; a possible D gene is TRBD1 (5 bases). Germline assignment: CDR1 SNHLY and CDR2 FYNNEI. The CDR3 extends over 14 amino acids. V was trimmed by 3 bases and J by 1 base, leaving 9 bases between them.